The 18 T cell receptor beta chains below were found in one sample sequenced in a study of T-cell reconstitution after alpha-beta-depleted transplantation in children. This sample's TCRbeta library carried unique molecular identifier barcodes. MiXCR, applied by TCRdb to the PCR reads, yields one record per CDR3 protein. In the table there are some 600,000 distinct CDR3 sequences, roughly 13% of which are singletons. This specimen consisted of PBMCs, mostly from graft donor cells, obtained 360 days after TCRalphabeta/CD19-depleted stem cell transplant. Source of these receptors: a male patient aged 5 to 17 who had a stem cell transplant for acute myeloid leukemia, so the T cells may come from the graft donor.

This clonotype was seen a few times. The CDR3 sequence is CSASLNVNTEAFF. The CDR3 nucleotides are TGCAGTGCTAGCCTGAACGTGAACACTGAAGCTTTCTTT. The chain combines TRBV20-1 with TRBJ1-1; D ambiguous. Germline V gene lookup returns CDR1 DFQATT and CDR2 SNEGSKA (reference sequence). This CDR3 comprises 13 residues. V was clipped by 3 bases and J by 0 bases, with 8 bases between them.

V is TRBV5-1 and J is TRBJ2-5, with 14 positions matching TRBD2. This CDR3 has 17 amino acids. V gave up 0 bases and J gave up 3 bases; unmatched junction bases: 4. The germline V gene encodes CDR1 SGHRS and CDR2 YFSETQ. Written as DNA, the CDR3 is TGCGCCAGCAGCTTGGACGGGACTAGCGGGAGAGAAGAGACCCAGTACTTC. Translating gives CASSLDGTSGREETQYF.

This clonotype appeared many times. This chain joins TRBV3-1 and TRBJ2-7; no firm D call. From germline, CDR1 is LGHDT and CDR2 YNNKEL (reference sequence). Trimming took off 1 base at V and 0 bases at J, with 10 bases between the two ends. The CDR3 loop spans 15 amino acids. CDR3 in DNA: TGTGCCAGCAGCCAAGCCGGAGAGGTCTCCTACGAGCAGTACTTC. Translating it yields CASSQAGEVSYEQYF.

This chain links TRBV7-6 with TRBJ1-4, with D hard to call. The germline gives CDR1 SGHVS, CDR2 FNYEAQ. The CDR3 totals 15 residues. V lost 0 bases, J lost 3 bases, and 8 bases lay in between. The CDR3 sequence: CASSLAPVSNEKLFF. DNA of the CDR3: TGTGCCAGCAGCTTAGCGCCGGTGTCTAATGAAAAACTGTTTTTT.

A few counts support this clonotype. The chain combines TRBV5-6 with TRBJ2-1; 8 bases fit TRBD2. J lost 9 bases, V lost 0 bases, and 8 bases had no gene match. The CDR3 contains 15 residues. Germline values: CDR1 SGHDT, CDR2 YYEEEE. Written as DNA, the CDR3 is TGTGCCAGCAGCTTGGGTAGCGGGATATTTTTTGAGCAGTTCTTC. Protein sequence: CASSLGSGIFFEQFF.

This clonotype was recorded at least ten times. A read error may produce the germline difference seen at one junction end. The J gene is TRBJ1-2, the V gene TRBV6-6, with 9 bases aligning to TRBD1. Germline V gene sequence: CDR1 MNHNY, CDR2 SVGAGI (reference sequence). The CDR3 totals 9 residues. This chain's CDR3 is CASRRGTGF. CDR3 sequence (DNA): TGTGCCAGCAGGCGAGGGACAGGGTTC.

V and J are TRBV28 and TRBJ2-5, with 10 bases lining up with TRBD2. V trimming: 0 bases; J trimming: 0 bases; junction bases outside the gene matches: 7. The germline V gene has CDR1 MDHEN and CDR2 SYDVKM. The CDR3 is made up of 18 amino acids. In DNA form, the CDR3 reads TGTGCCAGCAGTTTATGGGCCCCTAGCGGGAGTTACCAAGAGACCCAGTACTTC. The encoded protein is CASSLWAPSGSYQETQYF.

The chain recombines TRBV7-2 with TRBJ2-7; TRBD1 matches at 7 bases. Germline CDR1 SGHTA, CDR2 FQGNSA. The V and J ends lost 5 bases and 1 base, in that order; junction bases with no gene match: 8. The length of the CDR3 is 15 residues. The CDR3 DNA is TGTGCCAGCAGCCCCCGGGACAGCCTTTCCTACGAGCAGTACTTC. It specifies CASSPRDSLSYEQYF.

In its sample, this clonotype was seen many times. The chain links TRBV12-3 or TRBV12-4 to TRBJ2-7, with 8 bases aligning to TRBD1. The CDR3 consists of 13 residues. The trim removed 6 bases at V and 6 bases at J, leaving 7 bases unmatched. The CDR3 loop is CASSPTGVGEQYF. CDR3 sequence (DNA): TGTGCCAGCAGCCCGACAGGGGTTGGCGAGCAGTACTTC.

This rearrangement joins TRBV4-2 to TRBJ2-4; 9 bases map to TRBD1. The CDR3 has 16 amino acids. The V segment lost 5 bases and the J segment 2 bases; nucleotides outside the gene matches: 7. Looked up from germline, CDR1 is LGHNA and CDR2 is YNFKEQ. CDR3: CASSEAGTGPKNIQYF. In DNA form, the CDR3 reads TGTGCCAGCAGCGAAGCCGGGACAGGGCCCAAAAACATTCAGTACTTC.

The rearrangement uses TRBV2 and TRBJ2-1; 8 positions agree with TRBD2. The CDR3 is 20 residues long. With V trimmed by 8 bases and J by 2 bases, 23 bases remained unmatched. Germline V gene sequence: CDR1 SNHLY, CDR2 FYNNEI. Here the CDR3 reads CASGGWAARIGRAPYNEQFF. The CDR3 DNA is TGTGCCAGCGGAGGTTGGGCCGCGCGGATCGGGAGGGCACCCTACAATGAGCAGTTCTTC.

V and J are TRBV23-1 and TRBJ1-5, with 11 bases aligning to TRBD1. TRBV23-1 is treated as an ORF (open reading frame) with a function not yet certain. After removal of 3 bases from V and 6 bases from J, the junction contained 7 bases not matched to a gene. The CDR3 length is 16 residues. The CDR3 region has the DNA TGCGCCAGCAGTCACCTCGGACAGGGGGCGTTTCAGCCCCAGCATTTT. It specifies CASSHLGQGAFQPQHF.

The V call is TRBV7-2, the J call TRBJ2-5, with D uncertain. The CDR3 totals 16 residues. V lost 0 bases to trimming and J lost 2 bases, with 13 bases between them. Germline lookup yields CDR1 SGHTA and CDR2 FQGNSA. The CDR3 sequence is CASSLAFRPPQETQYF. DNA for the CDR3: TGTGCCAGCAGCTTAGCTTTCCGGCCCCCTCAAGAGACCCAGTACTTC.

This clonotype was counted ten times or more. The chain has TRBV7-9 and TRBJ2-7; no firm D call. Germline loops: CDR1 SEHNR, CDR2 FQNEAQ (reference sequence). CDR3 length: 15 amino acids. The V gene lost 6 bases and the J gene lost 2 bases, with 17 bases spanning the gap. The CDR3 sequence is CASSSPASAPYEQYF. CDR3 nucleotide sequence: TGTGCCAGCAGTTCACCGGCCAGCGCTCCCTACGAGCAGTACTTC.

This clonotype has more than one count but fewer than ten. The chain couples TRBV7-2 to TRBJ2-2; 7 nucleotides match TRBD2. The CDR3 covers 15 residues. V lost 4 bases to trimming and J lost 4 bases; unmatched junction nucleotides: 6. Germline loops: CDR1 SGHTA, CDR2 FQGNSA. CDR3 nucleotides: TGTGCCAGCAGCTCGCGACTAGCTGTCACCGGGGAGCTGTTTTTT. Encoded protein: CASSSRLAVTGELFF.

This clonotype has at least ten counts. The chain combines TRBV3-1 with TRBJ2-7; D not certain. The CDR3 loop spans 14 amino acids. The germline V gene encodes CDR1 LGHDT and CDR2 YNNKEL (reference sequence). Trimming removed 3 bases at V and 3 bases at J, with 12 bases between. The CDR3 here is CASSQHINDYEQYF. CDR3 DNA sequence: TGTGCCAGCAGCCAGCACATCAACGACTACGAGCAGTACTTC.

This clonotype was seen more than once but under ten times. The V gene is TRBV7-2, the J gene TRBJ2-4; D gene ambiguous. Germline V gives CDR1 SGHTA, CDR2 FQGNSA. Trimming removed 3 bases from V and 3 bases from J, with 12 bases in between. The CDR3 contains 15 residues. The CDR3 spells CASSFSAIGKNIQYF. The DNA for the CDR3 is TGTGCCAGCAGCTTCAGCGCTATCGGCAAAAACATTCAGTACTTC.

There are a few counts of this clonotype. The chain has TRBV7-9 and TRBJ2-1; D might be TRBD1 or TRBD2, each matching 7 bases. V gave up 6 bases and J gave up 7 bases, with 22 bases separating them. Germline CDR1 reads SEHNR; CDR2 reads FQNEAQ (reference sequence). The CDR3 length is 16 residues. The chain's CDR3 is CASSPLPNRGGNEQFF. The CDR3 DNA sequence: TGTGCCAGCAGTCCGCTCCCGAACAGGGGAGGGAATGAGCAGTTCTTC.